The subject of this entry is one T cell receptor beta chain. This clonotype is labeled medium-sized (0.01 to 0.1%). Which antigen it targets is not known. There are no base qualities to consult, and no much larger clone falls within one base. Genomic DNA extracted from blood, in amounts of roughly 230-550 ng, served as the starting material for amplifying TRB repertoires. The entry originates in a study of T and B cells in COVID-19 patients (dated by TCRdb to the early 2020s). The study in broad terms: Using TRB and IGH repertoire sequencing of peripheral blood, the study characterized adaptive immunity in COVID-19 patients who had active infection or had recovered. The recovered cohort had a median age of around 37 years, compared with around 70 years in the active-infection cohort. For the repertoire analyses, the comparison was an age-matched reference group of a few dozen healthy donors who were negative for COVID-19 antibodies. In the active-infection cohort, about 90% of the roughly 20 patients had comorbidities linked to unfavorable COVID-19 outcome. A recovered cohort comprised around 19 patients contributing about 20 samples, mostly after mild to moderate COVID-19 managed as outpatients. A couple of patients were included in both the recovered and active cohorts because samples were available from active disease and after recovery. Up to 9 follow-up blood samples were collected per patient, with some samples spanning different disease stages in the same individual. Of the approximately 21 patients in the active-infection cohort, fewer than 15 were critically ill and needed mechanical ventilation or ECMO. The TCR and BCR sequence repository comprised 30 to 45 patients and approximately 72 time points, with over 7 million TCR sequences analysed. Results and caveats for the whole study, not just this receptor: Few blood samples were available from mildly ill patients while symptoms were present, and early samples from severe cases were likewise scarce. TRBV/TRBJ gene usage was reported as strongly skewed in patients with COVID-19. It was stated that prospective validation of the reported TCR clusters was required before the clusters could be put to clinical use. The size of the cohort was considered insufficient for assessing HLA contributions to COVID-19 susceptibility or severity. A total of roughly 2,000 TCR clusters were exclusive to the recovered cohort, and 25 to 35 of those clusters were low-pGen clusters. TRB repertoires were found to be highly clonal in active COVID-19, whereas diversity and richness at recovery were found to rise above healthy donor levels. Specific T cell subsets (CD4+/Treg/CD8+) and sorted SARS-CoV-2-responsive or tetramer+ T cells had not yet been sequenced, and these experiments were ongoing.

The data were produced on an Illumina MiSeq. Multiplex PCR with BIOMED2 TRB-A/B primer pools was used to amplify the TRB rearrangements. Two consecutive PCRs added Illumina-compatible adapters and 7-nucleotide sample barcodes to the amplicons. All library PCRs used Phusion HS II polymerase. The amplicons were purified from gel with the NucleoSpin Gel and PCR Clean-up kit, measured on Qubit, and combined at roughly 4 nM. Before Illumina next-generation sequencing, the quality of the amplicon pool was assessed on an Agilent 2100 Bioanalyzer. For the original study's pipeline: Annotation of TRB rearrangements was performed with MiXCR 3.0.8 using the default MiXCR reference library. Non-productive reads and sequences with fewer than 2 reads were excluded, and each unique CDR3 nucleotide sequence counted as one clone. R 3.5.1 was used to calculate clonality, diversity, richness and V-J gene usage. GLIPH2 was used to cluster TCRs based on CDR3 similarity, and OLGA was used to calculate the generation probabilities. GLIPH2 clusters were kept only when the clusters contained at least four unique TCR clonotypes present in at least three individuals. TCRdb passed the public sequencing reads through fastp at Q25 and MiXCR, retaining productive beta sequences. CDR3 protein sequences are deduplicated, and each keeps its most common genes and DNA. The V and J calls were determined by TCRdb, not by the authors. This sample comprises approximately 9,100 distinct CDR3 sequences, approximately 30% of them detected only once. Of the sample, around 5.5% falls within the top ten clones.

Trimmed from V: 3 bases; trimmed from J: 7 bases; junction bases lacking a gene match: 4. The CDR3 runs 14 amino acids, cysteine and phenylalanine included. The entry retains the CDR3 DNA only, 42 bases that are in frame from base 1. Reading the germline V gene (reference sequence) gives CDR1 LNHDA and CDR2 SQIVND. The clonotype comes from a human donor who had recovered from COVID-19. The chain employs TRBV19 and TRBJ1-1, with TRBD1 matching 11 junction bases. Sequenced sample: blood. The CDR3 protein: CASSMRTGGGEAFF. The nucleotides read TGTGCCAGTAGTATGAGGACAGGGGGCGGTGAAGCTTTCTTT.